The clone carrying this TCR beta chain was found a few times. Its antigen is not known. The germline gives CDR1 SGDLS, CDR2 YYNGEE. Trimming removed 4 bases at V and 0 bases at J, with 14 bases between. The CDR3 runs 16 residues. With a J-beta primer mix and a sample-barcoded 5' primer, a second PCR ran about 7 to 12 cycles. Using its own MiXCR run on the 5' RACE reads, TCRdb lists one record per CDR3 protein. The sample consists of 1.5 million to 2 million distinct CDR3 sequences, over 25% of them appearing once. The source of the sample is a study of blood T cells in healthy people across ages. Findings of the study overall: Unsorted PBMCs prevented conclusive naive versus antigen-experienced comparison.

The chain joins TRBV9 to TRBJ2-1; possible D gene TRBD1, 6 bases. Sequencing input: blood. The receptor's source is a woman aged 25 to 45 in good health. The CDR3 DNA sequence: TGTGCCAGCAGCTTGACCGGGACAAACTCCTACAATGAGCAGTTCTTC. Its protein is CASSLTGTNSYNEQFF.